This TCR beta chain was sequenced for a study of blood T cell repertoires in COVID-19. Study-wide context: The United States, Italy and Spain supplied acute and convalescent COVID-19 samples. The cDNA or gDNA used as material had been derived from T cells, B-cell-depleted T cells, or PBMCs.

The Seattle patients joined while their infection was active and were tracked longitudinally afterward. This clone occurred a few times. The germline CDR1 and CDR2 sequences are MRHNA and SNTAGT. CDR3 length: 15 amino acids. J lost 6 bases, V lost 4 bases, and 2 bases had no gene match. Methods used by the authors: Estimated nucleated cell counts came from reference gene primer amplification. Some clones are missing from TCRdb's copy, which holds only in-frame ones; the method was immunoSEQ multiplex PCR. V, J and clone size are taken as reported in that table, and D and trimming were inferred from the DNA itself. The top ten hold around 5% of the sample, which has about 130,000 clones, roughly 80% seen once.

This sequence originates from an older woman with COVID-19, enrolled during active disease. Sequenced material: peripheral blood. The V call is TRBV6-4, the J call TRBJ1-6; 11 bases agree with TRBD1. CDR3 region: CASSAGTGGNSPLHF. The CDR3 DNA is TGTGCCAGCAGTGCCGGGACAGGGGGTAATTCACCCCTCCACTTT.